This entry is about one T cell receptor gamma chain. Its target is not known. TCRdb re-called clones from the PCR reads using CATT. The repertoire has 4,000 to 5,000 gamma-chain clones, roughly a third of them found once; the top ten carry under 3%. This CDR3 contains 12 residues. The junction had 8 bases not matched to a gene; V was cut back by 8 bases and J by 6 bases. This record belongs to a study of human gamma delta and Vdelta1 T cells. Notes on the study in general: Acute myeloid leukemia was reportedly broadly targeted by polyclonal Delta One T cells.

The chain carries TRGV10 and TRGJ1 or TRGJ2. TRGV10 is an ORF for which the function is uncertain. The sequence came from a human donor in good health. Sequencing was carried out using Vdelta1 gamma-delta T cells from blood grown in culture (DOT cells). This chain's CDR3 is CAAWDGSYKKLF. DNA for the CDR3: TGTGCTGCGTGGGATGGTAGTTATAAGAAACTCTTT.